This TCR beta chain was recovered during a study of graft-versus-host responses after intestinal transplantation. Worth noting for this clone: Its antigen is unidentified.

CDR3 length: 15 residues. CDR1 and CDR2 from the germline V gene are MNHEY and SMNVEV (reference sequence). The ends were cut back, 3 bases at V and 4 bases at J, with 14 bases in the middle. Assay: immunoSEQ multiplex PCR; the TCRdb copy retains only in-frame clones and omits some. The sample holds some 100,000 clones, around 90% seen once. The chain joins TRBV27 to TRBJ2-3, with a tentative D call TRBD1 (5 bases). This TCR was recovered from a human donor who was the organ donor for an intestinal transplant. Specimen: unstimulated CD8+ T cells sorted from spleen or lymph node cells, collected before transplant. CDR3 DNA: TGTGCCAGCAGTTTTCTAGGCAGGGCGGCAGATACGCAGTATTTT. Translation gives CASSFLGRAADTQYF.